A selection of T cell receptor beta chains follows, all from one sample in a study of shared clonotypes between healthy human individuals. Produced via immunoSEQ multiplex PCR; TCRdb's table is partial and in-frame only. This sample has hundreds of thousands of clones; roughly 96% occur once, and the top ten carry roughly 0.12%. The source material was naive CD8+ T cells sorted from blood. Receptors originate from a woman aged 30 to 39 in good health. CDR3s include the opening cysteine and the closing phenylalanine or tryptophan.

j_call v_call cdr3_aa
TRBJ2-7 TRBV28 CASSLGQGYEQYF
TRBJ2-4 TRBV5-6 CASSLGQRGYDKNIQYF
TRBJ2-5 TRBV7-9 CASSLAGGTQETQYF
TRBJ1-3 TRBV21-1 CASSNPRASSGNTIYF
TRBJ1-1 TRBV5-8 CASSSRTGWSTEAFF
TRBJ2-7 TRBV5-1 CASATREGAAEQYF
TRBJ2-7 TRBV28 CASSFTGGGVDEQYF
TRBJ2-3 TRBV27 CASSPFSGSVADTQYF
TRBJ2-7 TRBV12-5 CASGLDITYEQYF
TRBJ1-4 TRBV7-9 CASSGSGDRNEKLFF
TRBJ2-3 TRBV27 CASTRAGGSDTQYF
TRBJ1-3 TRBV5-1 CASSLEGHTIYF
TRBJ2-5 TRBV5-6 CASSAKEELGGTQYF
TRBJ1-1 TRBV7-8 CASSLDPVRTDGDTEAFF
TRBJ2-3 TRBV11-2 CASSLAVGTDTQYF
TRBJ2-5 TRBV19 CASSISPQAGETQYF
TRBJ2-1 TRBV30 CAWSRLAGVNEQFF
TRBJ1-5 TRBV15 CATSRDFVTSSNQPQHF
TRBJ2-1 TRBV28 CASSLGLAGEMNEQFF
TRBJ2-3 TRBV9 CASSVVPVASGKADTQYF
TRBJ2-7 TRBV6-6 CASRWDRSPSYEQYF
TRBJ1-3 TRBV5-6 CASSSRSAIGNTIYF
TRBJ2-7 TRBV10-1 CASSEVTREGKKTYEQYF
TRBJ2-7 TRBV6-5 CASSYSRLLSSYEQYF
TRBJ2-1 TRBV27 CASSLVASYNEQFF
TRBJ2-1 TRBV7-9 CASSLAGVLAAVGNEQFF
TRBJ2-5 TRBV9 CASSVATGPQETQYF
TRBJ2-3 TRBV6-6 CASSYLAGGRTDTQYF
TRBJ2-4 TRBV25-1 CASSELTQNIQYF
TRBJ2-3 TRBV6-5 CASSYGAGGGDTQYF
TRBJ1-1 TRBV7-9 CASSLNVRESEAFF
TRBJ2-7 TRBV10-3 CAISSESYEQYF
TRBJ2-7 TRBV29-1 CSVVLGVRAYEQYF
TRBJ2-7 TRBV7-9 CASSSGLFEQYF
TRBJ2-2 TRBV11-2 CASRPIAANTGELFF
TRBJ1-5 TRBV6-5 CASRTGQGSQPQHF